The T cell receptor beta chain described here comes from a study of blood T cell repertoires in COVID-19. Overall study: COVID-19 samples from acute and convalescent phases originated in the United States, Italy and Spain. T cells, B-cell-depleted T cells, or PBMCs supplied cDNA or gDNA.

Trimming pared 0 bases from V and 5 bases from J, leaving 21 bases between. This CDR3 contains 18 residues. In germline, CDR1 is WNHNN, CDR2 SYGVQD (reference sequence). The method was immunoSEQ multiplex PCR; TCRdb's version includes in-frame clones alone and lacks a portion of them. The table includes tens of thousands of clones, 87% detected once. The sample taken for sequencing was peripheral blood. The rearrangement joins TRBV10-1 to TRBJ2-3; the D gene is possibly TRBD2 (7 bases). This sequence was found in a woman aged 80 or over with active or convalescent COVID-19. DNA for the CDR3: TGCGCCAGCAGTGAGTCCGGATTGGTGGGGGGGCCTGGAGATACGCAGTATTTT. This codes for CASSESGLVGGPGDTQYF.